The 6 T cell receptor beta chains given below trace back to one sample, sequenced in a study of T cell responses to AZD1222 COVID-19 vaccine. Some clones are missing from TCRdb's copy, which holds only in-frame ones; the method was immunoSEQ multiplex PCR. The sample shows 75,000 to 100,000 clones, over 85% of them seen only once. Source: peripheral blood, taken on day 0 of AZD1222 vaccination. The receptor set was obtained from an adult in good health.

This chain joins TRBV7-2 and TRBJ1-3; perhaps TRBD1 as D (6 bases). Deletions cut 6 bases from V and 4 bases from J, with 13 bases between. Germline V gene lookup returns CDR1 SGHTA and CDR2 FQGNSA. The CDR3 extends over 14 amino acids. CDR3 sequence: CASSRGARGNTIYF. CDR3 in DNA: TGTGCCAGCAGTCGGGGGGCGCGCGGAAACACCATATATTTT.

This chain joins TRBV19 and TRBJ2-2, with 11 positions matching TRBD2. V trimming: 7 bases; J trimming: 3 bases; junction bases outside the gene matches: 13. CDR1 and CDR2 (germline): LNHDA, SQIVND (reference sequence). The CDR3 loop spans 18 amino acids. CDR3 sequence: CASTLPPTSGKYTGELFF. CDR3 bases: TGTGCCAGTACCCTCCCTCCGACTAGCGGGAAATACACCGGGGAGCTGTTTTTT.

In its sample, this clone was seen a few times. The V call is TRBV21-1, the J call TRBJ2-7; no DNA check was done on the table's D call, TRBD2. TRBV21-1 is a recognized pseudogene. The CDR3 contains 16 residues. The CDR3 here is CASSKAGASGSSKQYF. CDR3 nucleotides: TGTGCCAGCAGCAAAGCTGGGGCTAGCGGGAGTTCTAAACAGTACTTC.

CDR3: CASSYSGGRSTDTQYF. CDR3 nucleotide sequence: TGTGCCAGCAGTTACTCGGGGGGCCGTAGCACAGATACGCAGTATTTT. V and J are TRBV6-5 and TRBJ2-3; perhaps D is TRBD1 or TRBD2 (6 bases each). Germline V gene lookup returns CDR1 MNHEY and CDR2 SVGAGI. V dropped 0 bases and J dropped 0 bases, with 10 bases sitting between them. The length of the CDR3 is 16 residues.

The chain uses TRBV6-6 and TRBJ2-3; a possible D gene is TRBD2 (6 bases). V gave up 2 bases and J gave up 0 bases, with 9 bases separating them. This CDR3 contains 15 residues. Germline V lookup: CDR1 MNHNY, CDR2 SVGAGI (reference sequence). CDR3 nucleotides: TGTGCCAGCAGTTACGGGCGGGAAAGCACAGATACGCAGTATTTT. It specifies CASSYGRESTDTQYF.

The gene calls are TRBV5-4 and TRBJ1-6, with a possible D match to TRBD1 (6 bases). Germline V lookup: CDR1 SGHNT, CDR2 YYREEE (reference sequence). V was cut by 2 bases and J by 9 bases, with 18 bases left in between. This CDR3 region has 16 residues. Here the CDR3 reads CASSFLTGSRSSPLHF. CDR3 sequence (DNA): TGTGCCAGCAGCTTCTTAACAGGGAGCCGGAGTTCACCCCTCCACTTT.